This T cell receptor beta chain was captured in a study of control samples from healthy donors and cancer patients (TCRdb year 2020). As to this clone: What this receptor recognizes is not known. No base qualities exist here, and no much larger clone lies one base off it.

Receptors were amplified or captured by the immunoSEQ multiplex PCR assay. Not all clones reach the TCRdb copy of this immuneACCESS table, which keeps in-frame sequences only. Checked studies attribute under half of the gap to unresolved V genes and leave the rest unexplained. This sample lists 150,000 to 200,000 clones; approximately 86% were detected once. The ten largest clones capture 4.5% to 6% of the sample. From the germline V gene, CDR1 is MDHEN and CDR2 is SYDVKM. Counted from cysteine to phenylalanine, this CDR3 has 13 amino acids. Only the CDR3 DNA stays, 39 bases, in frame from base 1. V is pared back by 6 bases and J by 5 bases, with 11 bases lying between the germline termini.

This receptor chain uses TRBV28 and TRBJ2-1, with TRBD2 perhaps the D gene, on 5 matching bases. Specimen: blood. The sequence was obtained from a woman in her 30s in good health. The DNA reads TGTGCCAGCAGGGAACTAGGCGACAATGAGCAGTTCTTC. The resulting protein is CASRELGDNEQFF.